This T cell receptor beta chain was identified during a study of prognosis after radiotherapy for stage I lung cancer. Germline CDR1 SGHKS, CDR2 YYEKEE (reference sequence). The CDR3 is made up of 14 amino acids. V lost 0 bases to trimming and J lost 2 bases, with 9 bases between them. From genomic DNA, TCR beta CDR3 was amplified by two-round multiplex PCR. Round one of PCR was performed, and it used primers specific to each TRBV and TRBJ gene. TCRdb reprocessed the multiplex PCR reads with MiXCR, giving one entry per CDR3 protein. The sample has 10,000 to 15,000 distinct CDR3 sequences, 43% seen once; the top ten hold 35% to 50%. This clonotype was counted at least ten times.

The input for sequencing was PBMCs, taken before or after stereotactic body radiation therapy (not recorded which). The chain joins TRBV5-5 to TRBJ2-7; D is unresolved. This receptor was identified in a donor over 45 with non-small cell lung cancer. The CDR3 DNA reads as TGTGCCAGCAGCTTGGCCGTCACCACCTACGAGCAGTACTTC. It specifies CASSLAVTTYEQYF.